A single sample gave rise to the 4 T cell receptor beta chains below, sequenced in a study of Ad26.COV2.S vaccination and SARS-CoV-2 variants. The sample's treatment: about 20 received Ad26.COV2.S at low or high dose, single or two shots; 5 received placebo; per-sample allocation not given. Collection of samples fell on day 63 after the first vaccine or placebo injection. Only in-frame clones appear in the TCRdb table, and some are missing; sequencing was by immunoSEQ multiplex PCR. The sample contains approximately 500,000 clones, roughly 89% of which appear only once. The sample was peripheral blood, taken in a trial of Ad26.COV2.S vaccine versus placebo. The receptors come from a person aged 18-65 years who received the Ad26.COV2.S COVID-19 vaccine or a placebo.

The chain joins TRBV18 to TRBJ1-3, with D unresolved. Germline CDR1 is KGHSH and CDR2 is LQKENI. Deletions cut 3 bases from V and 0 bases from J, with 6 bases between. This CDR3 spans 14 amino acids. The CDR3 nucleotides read TGTGCCAGCTCACCCGCCGACTCTGGAAACACCATATATTTT. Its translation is CASSPADSGNTIYF.

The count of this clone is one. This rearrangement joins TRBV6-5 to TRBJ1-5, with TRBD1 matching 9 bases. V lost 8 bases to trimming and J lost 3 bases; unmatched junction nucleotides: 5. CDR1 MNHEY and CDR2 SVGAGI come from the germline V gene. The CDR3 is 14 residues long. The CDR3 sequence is CASYRGLNNQPQHF. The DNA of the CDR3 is TGTGCCAGCTACAGGGGGCTAAACAATCAGCCCCAGCATTTT.

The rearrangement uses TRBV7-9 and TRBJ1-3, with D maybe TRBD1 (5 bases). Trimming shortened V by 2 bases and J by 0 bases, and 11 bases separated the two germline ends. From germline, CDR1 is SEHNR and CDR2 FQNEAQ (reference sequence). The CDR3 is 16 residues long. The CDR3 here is CASSLSQGYSGNTIYF. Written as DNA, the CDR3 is TGTGCCAGCAGCTTAAGTCAGGGATACTCTGGAAACACCATATATTTT.

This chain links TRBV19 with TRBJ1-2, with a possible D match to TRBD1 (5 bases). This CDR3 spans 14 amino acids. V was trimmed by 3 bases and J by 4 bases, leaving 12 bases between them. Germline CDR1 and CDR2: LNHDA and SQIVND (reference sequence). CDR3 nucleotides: TGTGCCAGTAGTATTTTAGCGGGGACCTATGGCTACACCTTC. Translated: CASSILAGTYGYTF.